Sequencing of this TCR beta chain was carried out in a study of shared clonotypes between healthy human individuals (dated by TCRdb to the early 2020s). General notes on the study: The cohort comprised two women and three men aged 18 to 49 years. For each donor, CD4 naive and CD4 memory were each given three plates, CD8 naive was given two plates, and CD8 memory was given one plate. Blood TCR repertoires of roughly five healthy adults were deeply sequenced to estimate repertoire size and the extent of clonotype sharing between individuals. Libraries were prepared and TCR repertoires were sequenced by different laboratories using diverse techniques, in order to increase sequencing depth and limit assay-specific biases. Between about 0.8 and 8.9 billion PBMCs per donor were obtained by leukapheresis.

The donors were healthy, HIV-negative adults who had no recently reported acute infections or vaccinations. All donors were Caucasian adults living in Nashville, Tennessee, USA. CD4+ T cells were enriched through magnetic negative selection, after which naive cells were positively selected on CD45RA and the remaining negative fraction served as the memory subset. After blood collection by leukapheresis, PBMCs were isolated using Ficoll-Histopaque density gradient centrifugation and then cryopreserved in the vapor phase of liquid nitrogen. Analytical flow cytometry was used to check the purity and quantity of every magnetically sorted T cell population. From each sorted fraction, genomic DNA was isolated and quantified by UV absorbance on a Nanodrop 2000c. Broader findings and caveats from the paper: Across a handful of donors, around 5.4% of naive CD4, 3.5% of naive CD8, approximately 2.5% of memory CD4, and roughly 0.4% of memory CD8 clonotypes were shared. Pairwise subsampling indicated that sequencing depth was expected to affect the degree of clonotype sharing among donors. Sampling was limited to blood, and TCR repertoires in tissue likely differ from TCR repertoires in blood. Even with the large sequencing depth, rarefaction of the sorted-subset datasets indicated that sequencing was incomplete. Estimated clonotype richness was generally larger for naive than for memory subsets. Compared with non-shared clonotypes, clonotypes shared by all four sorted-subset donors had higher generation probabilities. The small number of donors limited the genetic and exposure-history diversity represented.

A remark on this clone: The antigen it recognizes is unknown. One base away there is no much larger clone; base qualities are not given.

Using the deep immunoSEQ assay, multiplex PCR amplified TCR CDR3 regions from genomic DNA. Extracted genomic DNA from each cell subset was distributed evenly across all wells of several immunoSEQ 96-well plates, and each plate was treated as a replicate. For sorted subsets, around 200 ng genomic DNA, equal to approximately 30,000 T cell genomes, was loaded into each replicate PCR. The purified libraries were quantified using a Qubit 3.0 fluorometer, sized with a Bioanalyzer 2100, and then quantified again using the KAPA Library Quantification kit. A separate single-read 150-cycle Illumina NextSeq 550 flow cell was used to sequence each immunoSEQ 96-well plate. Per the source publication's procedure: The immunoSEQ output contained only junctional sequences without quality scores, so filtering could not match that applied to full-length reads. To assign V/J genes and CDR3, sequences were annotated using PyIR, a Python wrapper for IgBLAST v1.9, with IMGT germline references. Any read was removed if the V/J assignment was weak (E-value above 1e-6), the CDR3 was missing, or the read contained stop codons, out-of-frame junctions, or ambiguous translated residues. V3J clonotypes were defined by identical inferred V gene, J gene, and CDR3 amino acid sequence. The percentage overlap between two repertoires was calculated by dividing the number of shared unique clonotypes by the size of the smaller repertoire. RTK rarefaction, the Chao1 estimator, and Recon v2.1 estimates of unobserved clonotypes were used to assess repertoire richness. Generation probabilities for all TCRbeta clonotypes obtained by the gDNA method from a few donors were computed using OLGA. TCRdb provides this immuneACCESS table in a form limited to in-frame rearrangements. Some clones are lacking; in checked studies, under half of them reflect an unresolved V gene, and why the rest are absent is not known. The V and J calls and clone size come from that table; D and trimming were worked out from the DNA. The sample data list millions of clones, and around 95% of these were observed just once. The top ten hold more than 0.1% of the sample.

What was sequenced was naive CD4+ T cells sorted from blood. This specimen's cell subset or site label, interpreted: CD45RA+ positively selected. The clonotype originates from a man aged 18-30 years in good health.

Here the CDR3 is given as CASSERLGEQYF. Here is the DNA: TGCGCCAGCAGTGAACGTCTGGGCGAGCAGTACTTC. The chain is made from TRBV10-2 and TRBJ2-7; the D gene is not confidently resolved. The germline ends are 9 bases apart after V is trimmed by 3 bases and J by 6 bases. There are 12 amino acids in the CDR3, from cysteine to phenylalanine inclusive. Here the CDR3 DNA is all that survives: 36 bases in frame from base 1. CDR1 is given as WSHSY and CDR2 as SAAADI, both from the germline V gene.